What follows is one T cell receptor (beta chain) and its context. Its target antigen remains unknown. Per-base qualities were not stored, and no clone one base away is much larger. The time point label, as the study defines it: baseline before first vaccination. Vaccinee samples were obtained from the UK trials COV001 and COV002, which included a single-blind randomized controlled phase 2/3 trial of AZD1222 (ChAdOx1 nCoV-19) in healthy adults. Trial participant PBMC samples were collected at day 0 and day 28 after the second dose for TCRbeta chain sequencing. This entry belongs to a study of T cell responses to AZD1222 COVID-19 vaccine (dated by TCRdb to the early 2020s). For the study in its entirety: AZD1222 recipients with second doses at about 4 weeks or about 12 weeks were pooled, because spike-specific TCR depth and breadth did not differ between schedules. TCR sequencing covered some 250 trial participants: roughly 200 given two doses of AZD1222 and around 25 given two doses of MenACWY control vaccine. Trial participants were enrolled by age into 18-55, 56-69 and 70-plus year subgroups, with 148, 28 and 57 TCR-sequenced participants respectively. On the study overall, not on this receptor specifically: Participants were mostly white British and included more females than males, and it was suggested by the authors that clonal diversity may have been underestimated. Reportedly, almost half of the unique spike-specific TCRs recognized epitopes lying outside the regions that are mutated in the B.1.351 and B.1.1.7 variants. Because no day 14 peak-response samples were available, the repertoires could be characterized only after the peak T cell response. Conclusions about previously exposed vaccinees are limited, since just a handful of AZD1222 recipients were seropositive for SARS-CoV-2 at baseline. CD4 TCRs associated with the vaccine covered the entire spike protein, and the dominant responses were in regions 160-218 and 743-854. After two AZD1222 doses, spike-specific TCR breadth and depth were significantly higher than at day 0 and than in MenACWY recipients. The 56-69-year group was small, and its depth increase did not reach significance, likely because of low power.

CDR1 and CDR2 (SGDLS, YYNGEE) derive from the germline V gene. Unmatched junction bases come to 4, with V trimmed by 0 bases and J by 8 bases. Spanning cysteine to phenylalanine, the CDR3 consists of 16 amino acids. Only the CDR3 part of the read is kept: 48 bases, read in frame from the first base. The CDR3 regions of human TCRbeta chains were subjected to immunosequencing. In the original analysis: Repertoire TCRs were checked for matches against a reference library of SARS-CoV-2-specific TCRs that had been generated using the MIRA antigen-specificity platform. Breadth meant the fraction of unique TCRs that were SARS-CoV-2-associated, whereas depth meant the fraction of total T cells that were SARS-CoV-2-associated. Using the MIRA data, every spike-specific TCR was mapped to the spike region that the TCR reacted to and assigned to either a CD4 or a CD8 class. Log10-transformed breadth and depth values were compared by one-way ANOVA with Sidak's multiple comparisons tests. Entries here come from immuneACCESS through TCRdb and include only in-frame sequences with V and J called. Some clones fail to appear in such tables; in the studies checked, an unresolved V gene covers under half of the shortfall, and the cause of the remainder is unknown. The DNA gave D and trimming, while V, J and clone size come from that table. This sample has 90,000 to 150,000 clones in its table, and more than 85% of those were observed once. The ten largest clones represent roughly 2.4% of the sample.

The material sequenced was peripheral blood, taken on day 0 of AZD1222 vaccination. This receptor chain uses TRBV9 and TRBJ2-3, and 15 junction bases match TRBD2. The clonotype originates from an adult in good health. For the CDR3, the sequence is CASSVAPGLAGGTQYF. The nucleotide sequence is TGTGCCAGCAGCGTAGCGCCGGGACTAGCGGGAGGTACGCAGTATTTT. The reference TRBV9 and TRBJ2-3 proteins fill in what lies around the CDR3, so the full variable domain reads DSGVTQTPKHLITATGQRVTLRCSPRSGDLSVYWYQQSLDQGLQFLIQYYNGEERAKGNILERFSAQQFPDLHSELNLSSLELGDSALYFCASSVAPGLAGGTQYFGPGTRLTVL.